This T cell receptor beta chain was documented in a study of early T cells in non-severe SARS-CoV-2 infection (dated by TCRdb to about 2021). With respect to the entire study: Because TCR sequencing was done on bulk RNA from unsorted whole blood, the alpha and beta chains could not be paired. Overall study results and their limits: Matching against VDJdb was skewed toward anti-spike CD8 responses, likely underestimated virus-specific expansions, and missed private and CD4 specificities.

Taken from cysteine to phenylalanine, the CDR3 has 12 residues. The only DNA kept is the CDR3, 36 bases in frame from the first base. The trim is 5 bases for V and 5 bases for J, with a gap of 9 bases between the germline ends. Based on the germline V gene (reference sequence), the CDR1 and CDR2 sequences are LNHDA and SQIVND. Library preparation employed 5' RACE. Sequencing was carried out with a NextSeq 500. The TCR library protocol attached unique molecular identifiers to individual cDNA molecules to correct for sequencing error and PCR bias. Both TCR alpha and beta chains were sequenced, and tight co-correlation was observed between alpha and beta sequence abundances in each sample. The paper's data handling went like this. Decombinator V4 was used to perform V gene, J gene and CDR3 annotation of TCR sequences. TCRs were defined as expanded if a significant change between any two time points was detected under a Poisson model with p below 0.0001. TCR abundances were normalised to the total number of TCRs sequenced in each sample and reported as counts per million. TRAV1-2 paired with TRAJ12, TRAJ20 or TRAJ33 defined MAIT TCRs, while TRAV10 paired with TRAJ18 defined iNKT TCRs. A search of VDJdb, accessed on 1 November 2021, was run for TCRs annotated to CMV, EBV and SARS-CoV-2, with TCRs annotated for multiple antigens excluded. The public reads were reanalyzed by TCRdb: fastp trimming at Q25, MiXCR alignment, in-frame beta chains only. Duplicate CDR3 protein sequences are folded into a single record with the most common DNA and genes. In this record, the V and J calls reflect TCRdb's handling and not the investigators' own analysis. Here the sample has under 100,000 distinct CDR3 sequences; approximately 15% occur a single time. Clones ranked in the top ten supply 1.4% of the sample.

Set within a cohort of healthcare workers in London, UK, this nested case-control study involved weekly PCR testing of nasopharyngeal swabs along with blood sampling. Healthcare workers were recruited during the week of the UK lockdown, between 23 and 31 March 2020, and followed weekly for up to roughly 15 weeks. The sample holds many counts of this clonotype. Its antigen remains undetermined. The sample holds no much larger clone one base away, and base qualities are not on file. The sequence was obtained from an adult who was a healthcare worker with PCR-confirmed SARS-CoV-2 infection or an uninfected control (not recorded which). The sample comprised whole blood. The chain links TRBV19 with TRBJ1-2; the D gene cannot be resolved reliably. At the DNA level, the sequence is TGTGCCAGTAGTTCCACACCTTATGGCTACACCTTC. This yields the protein CASSSTPYGYTF.